This record concerns one TCR beta chain sequence. This specimen comes from a study of blood T cell repertoires in COVID-19. Study summary: T cells, B-cell-depleted T cells, or PBMCs provided the cDNA or gDNA that served as material.

In the study's own analysis: The assay estimated nucleated cells by amplifying reference gene primers. TCRdb keeps only in-frame clones here, not all; method: immunoSEQ multiplex PCR. The V and J calls and the clone size are those of that table, but D and trimming were determined from the DNA. The sample includes 83,000 or so clones, around 87% seen only once; the top ten take roughly 8%. The sequenced material came from peripheral blood. This TCR came from a man at least 80 years old with active or convalescent COVID-19.

In DNA form, the CDR3 reads TGTGCCAGCTCGGAAAGACAGGGGGCTAGCAATGAAAAACTGTTTTTT. Translation: CASSERQGASNEKLFF. This chain joins TRBV18 and TRBJ1-4; TRBD1 matches 10 bases. V gave up 6 bases and J gave up 5 bases; unmatched junction bases: 9. The CDR3 totals 16 residues. In germline, CDR1 is KGHSH, CDR2 LQKENI.